Listed below are T cell receptor beta chains from one sample, sequenced in a study of shared clonotypes between healthy human individuals. Sequencing was performed with immunoSEQ multiplex PCR; in TCRdb, only in-frame clones are kept and a portion is missing. The table lists approximately 650,000 clones, around 95% of them singletons. Specimen: naive CD8+ T cells sorted from blood. The receptors were sampled from a woman in her 30s in good health. Both conserved end residues are part of each CDR3. The D gene is left open where the match is weak. For some rows the clone size is stated as once, few or many, or as a class when expanded; others skip it.

j_call,clone_size,v_call,cdr3_length,d_call,cdr3_nt,cdr3_aa
TRBJ1-5,-,TRBV5-8,17,TRBD1,TGTGCCAGCAGCTTTTCCGACAGGGAGTATGGCAATCAGCCCCAGCATTTT,CASSFSDREYGNQPQHF
TRBJ2-1,-,TRBV6-1,13,-,TGTGCCGGCGGGGACGGCTCAGGTGGTGAGCAGTTCTTC,CAGGDGSGGEQFF
TRBJ2-7,-,TRBV5-4,14,TRBD1,TGTGCCAGCAGCCCCCTAGGGACAGGCTACGAGCAGTACTTC,CASSPLGTGYEQYF
TRBJ2-7,-,TRBV11-2,14,-,TGTGCCAGCAGCCCGGACAGCCTGAGGTACGAGCAGTACTTC,CASSPDSLRYEQYF
TRBJ2-1,few,TRBV27,11,-,TGTGCCAGCAGTTTCTACAATGAGCAGTTCTTC,CASSFYNEQFF
TRBJ2-1,-,TRBV13,17,TRBD1,TGTGCCAGCAGCACACGACAGGGGACAAGCTCCTACAATGAGCAGTTCTTC,CASSTRQGTSSYNEQFF
TRBJ1-2,-,TRBV13,17,-,TGTGCCAGCAGCTCGCACCTACTCAGTCTAGCTAACTATGGCTACACCTTC,CASSSHLLSLANYGYTF
TRBJ2-7,-,TRBV4-2,16,-,TGTGCCAGCAGCCAAGATATAGGACAGCCATCCTACGAGCAGTACTTC,CASSQDIGQPSYEQYF
TRBJ2-1,-,TRBV27,14,-,TGTGCCAGCAGTTGGACGGGACTCTACAATGAGCAGTTCTTC,CASSWTGLYNEQFF
TRBJ2-7,-,TRBV5-1,14,-,TGCGCCAGCAGCTCGACCCAGGTTGCCTACGAGCAGTACTTC,CASSSTQVAYEQYF
TRBJ2-5,-,TRBV30,13,-,TGTGCCTGGAGTCCACCGGGAGAAGAGACCCAGTACTTC,CAWSPPGEETQYF
TRBJ2-7,once,TRBV7-9,14,-,TGTGCCAGCAGCTTTGGGGACAACTCCTACGAGCAGTACTTC,CASSFGDNSYEQYF
TRBJ2-4,-,TRBV7-4,17,-,TGTGCCAGCAGCCGACTCACACAGGAGAAGGGCAAAAACATTCAGTACTTC,CASSRLTQEKGKNIQYF
TRBJ2-5,-,TRBV7-8,12,-,TGTGCCAGCAGCGCCCCACTAGAGACCCAGTACTTC,CASSAPLETQYF
TRBJ2-7,-,TRBV18,16,TRBD2,TGTGCCAGCTCACCCCCTACGGGAGGGCCGGGCTACGAGCAGTACTTC,CASSPPTGGPGYEQYF
TRBJ2-2,-,TRBV4-1,16,-,TGCGCCAGCAGCCAGGGGGCGGGATTGTACACCGGGGAGCTGTTTTTT,CASSQGAGLYTGELFF
TRBJ1-5,once,TRBV5-6,15,-,TGTGCCAGCAGCTTCAGCGGAGGAAGCAATCAGCCCCAGCATTTT,CASSFSGGSNQPQHF
TRBJ2-2,-,TRBV4-1,15,-,TGCGCCAGCAGCCAAGAGGGAGGTAGGGCCGGGGAGCTGTTTTTT,CASSQEGGRAGELFF
TRBJ2-7,-,TRBV28,14,TRBD2,TGTGCCAGCAGGCTTAGCGGGAGTAGTGACGAGCAGTACTTC,CASRLSGSSDEQYF
TRBJ2-7,-,TRBV6-1,13,-,TGTGCCAGCGGTGGGGGGACAGCCTACGAGCAGTACTTC,CASGGGTAYEQYF
TRBJ2-7,few,TRBV5-6,14,-,TGTGCCAGCAGCAGGGGAACAGGGTTCCACGAGCAGTACTTC,CASSRGTGFHEQYF
TRBJ1-5,-,TRBV6-5,13,TRBD1,TGTGCCAGCAGTAGACAGGGATTGGAGCCCCAGCATTTT,CASSRQGLEPQHF
TRBJ1-6,-,TRBV30,14,-,TGTGCCTGGAGTGTCGGGGACTCTAGGGCACCCCTCCACTTT,CAWSVGDSRAPLHF
TRBJ2-7,-,TRBV19,13,TRBD2,TGTGCCAGTAGCACCGGGACTAGCAGCGAGCAGTACTTC,CASSTGTSSEQYF
TRBJ1-2,once,TRBV28,14,-,TGTGCCAGCAGTTTACGGGGTAGTAGTTGGGGCTACACCTTC,CASSLRGSSWGYTF
TRBJ1-5,-,TRBV6-5,14,-,TGTGCCACCGGTCGGGGAGGAGGCAATCAGCCCCAGCATTTT,CATGRGGGNQPQHF
TRBJ2-7,-,TRBV15,17,TRBD2,TGTGCCACCAGCAGAGAACGGCAACTAGCGGGAGGGAGTGAGCAGTACTTC,CATSRERQLAGGSEQYF
TRBJ2-5,-,TRBV5-1,14,-,TGCGCCAGCACCGAATACAGGACCCAAGAGACCCAGTACTTC,CASTEYRTQETQYF
TRBJ2-1,-,TRBV6-5,13,TRBD1,TGTGCCAGCCAACGACAGGGCTACAATGAGCAGTTCTTC,CASQRQGYNEQFF
TRBJ1-2,-,TRBV10-3,15,TRBD1,TGTGCCATCACCGAAGCGGGGACAGGGATCTATGGCTACACCTTC,CAITEAGTGIYGYTF
TRBJ1-5,-,TRBV19,15,-,TGTGCCAAAGACAAGCAGGGGTTAAGCAATCAGCCCCAGCATTTT,CAKDKQGLSNQPQHF
TRBJ2-7,-,TRBV28,13,TRBD1,TGTGCCAGCAGTGGGGACAGGCTCGACGAGCAGTACTTC,CASSGDRLDEQYF
TRBJ2-7,-,TRBV14,14,TRBD2,TGTGCCAGCAGCCATATTGCGGGGGGCTCCGAGCAGTACTTC,CASSHIAGGSEQYF
TRBJ2-5,once,TRBV25-1,16,TRBD2,TGTGCCAGCAGTGACTTTGGCGGGAGTACCTCAGAGACCCAGTACTTC,CASSDFGGSTSETQYF
TRBJ2-7,once,TRBV30,11,-,TGTGCCTGGAATGAGGGGCTCGAGCAGTACTTC,CAWNEGLEQYF
TRBJ2-7,-,TRBV7-6,15,-,TGTGCCAGCAGCCCGGAACAGGGTGGCTCCTACGAGCAGTACTTC,CASSPEQGGSYEQYF
TRBJ2-1,-,TRBV10-3,17,TRBD2,TGTGCCATCAGACATGGACTAGCGGGAGTACCGTACAATGAGCAGTTCTTC,CAIRHGLAGVPYNEQFF
TRBJ2-5,-,TRBV7-8,14,-,TGTGCCAGCAGCTTCTACAGCATGAGAGAGACCCAGTACTTC,CASSFYSMRETQYF
TRBJ1-1,-,TRBV28,12,-,TGTGCCAGCAGTCGGATGAACACTGAAGCTTTCTTT,CASSRMNTEAFF
TRBJ2-1,-,TRBV13,15,-,TGTGCCAGCAGCCAGGGATTAGGGTCCTACAATGAGCAGTTCTTC,CASSQGLGSYNEQFF
TRBJ1-1,-,TRBV28,13,-,TGTGCCAGCAGTCCTAACATGAACACTGAAGCTTTCTTT,CASSPNMNTEAFF
TRBJ2-1,once,TRBV7-8,16,-,TGTGCCAGCAGCTTGTTAAAGCCTAGCGCGGACAATGAGCAGTTCTTC,CASSLLKPSADNEQFF
TRBJ2-7,once,TRBV5-1,16,TRBD2,TGCGCCAGCAGCTTGGATCCTAGCGGATACATCTACGAGCAGTACTTC,CASSLDPSGYIYEQYF
TRBJ2-6,-,TRBV28,17,-,TGTGCCAGCAGTCCCTTAGACAGGTACTCTGGGGCCAACGTCCTGACTTTC,CASSPLDRYSGANVLTF
TRBJ1-1,-,TRBV27,12,TRBD1,TGTGCCAGCAGTTTGGACAGGGTGGTTGCTTTCTTT,CASSLDRVVAFF
TRBJ1-4,-,TRBV7-9,14,-,TGTGCCAGCAGCCGAGGGGGTTCTCATGAAAAACTGTTTTTT,CASSRGGSHEKLFF
TRBJ1-1,-,TRBV19,15,-,TGTGCCAGTAGTATGGCGGCTGGGATGAACACTGAAGCTTTCTTT,CASSMAAGMNTEAFF
TRBJ2-7,-,TRBV2,17,-,TGTGCCAGCAGTGAAGGCTTACTAGGGGACCCCCGTGGCGAGCAGTACTTC,CASSEGLLGDPRGEQYF
TRBJ1-2,-,TRBV2,16,-,TGTGCCAGCATGAGTATTGGCGTATCTATTTTCTATGGCTACACCTTC,CASMSIGVSIFYGYTF
TRBJ2-7,-,TRBV11-2,13,-,TGTGCCAGCAGCGGAATAGGGGGCTACGAGCAGTACTTC,CASSGIGGYEQYF
TRBJ1-1,-,TRBV29-1,11,-,TGCAGCGGAAAGAGGGGCACTGAAGCTTTCTTT,CSGKRGTEAFF
TRBJ2-7,-,TRBV1,15,-,TGCACCAGCAGCCAACGGGGTAGCGGGGGCTACGAGCAGTACTTC,CTSSQRGSGGYEQYF